Listed below are T cell receptor beta chains from one sample, sequenced in a study of cytomegalovirus exposure and HLA in healthy donors. Generated by immunoSEQ multiplex PCR, the TCRdb table keeps only in-frame clones and is missing some. The repertoire holds around 160,000 clones, with around 89% as singletons. Sequencing input: PBMCs. The receptor set was obtained from a man aged 18 to 29 in good health and CMV-seronegative. Both conserved end residues are part of each CDR3. The order of the fields is J gene, clone size, D gene, V gene, CDR3 protein, CDR3 DNA. A D gene is named only where the DNA matches it firmly. Size is omitted from some rows. Given values are once, few, many or a class for expanded clones.

TRBJ1-1,.,.,TRBV5-6,CASSLGSGRWVPEAFF,TGTGCCAGCAGCTTGGGGTCAGGCCGCTGGGTACCTGAAGCTTTCTTT
TRBJ2-3,.,TRBD2,TRBV19,CASSIGLASGSVSDTQYF,TGTGCCAGTAGTATAGGTTTGGCTAGCGGGAGTGTCTCAGATACGCAGTATTTT
TRBJ1-2,.,TRBD1,TRBV10-2,CASSESYRGKGYTF,TGCGCCAGCAGTGAGTCCTACAGGGGGAAAGGCTACACCTTC
TRBJ1-3,.,TRBD1,TRBV6-5,CASSLGQGSGNTIYF,TGTGCCAGCAGTTTGGGACAGGGCTCTGGAAACACCATATATTTT
TRBJ1-3,once,.,TRBV4-1,CASSQDITGSGNTIYF,TGCGCCAGCAGCCAAGATATTACAGGCTCTGGAAACACCATATATTTT
TRBJ2-5,.,TRBD2,TRBV2,CASRRPSGRLQETQYF,TGTGCCAGCCGAAGACCTAGCGGGAGGCTCCAAGAGACCCAGTACTTC
TRBJ1-1,.,.,TRBV6-5,CASSRQEIEAFF,TGTGCCAGCAGTAGACAGGAAATTGAAGCTTTCTTT
TRBJ2-1,.,TRBD2,TRBV13,CASSQYTSGRNNEQFF,TGTGCCAGCAGCCAATACACTAGCGGGAGAAACAATGAGCAGTTCTTC
TRBJ1-2,.,.,TRBV7-2,CASTPEGRGFSYTF,TGTGCCAGCACCCCCGAGGGCCGGGGTTTTAGCTACACCTTC
TRBJ2-1,.,.,TRBV4-2,CASSQELFTSSLTYNEQFF,TGTGCCAGCAGCCAAGAACTATTCACTAGCTCCCTCACCTACAATGAGCAGTTCTTC
TRBJ2-3,.,.,TRBV11-2,CASSLLTGTDTQYF,TGTGCCAGCAGCCTCCTTACGGGCACAGATACGCAGTATTTT
TRBJ2-7,.,.,TRBV7-9,CASSLARTYEQYF,TGTGCCAGCAGCTTGGCACGCACCTACGAGCAGTACTTC
TRBJ2-5,.,TRBD1,TRBV5-1,CASSPGTGGIQETQYF,TGCGCCAGCAGCCCCGGGACAGGGGGAATCCAAGAGACCCAGTACTTC
TRBJ1-3,once,.,TRBV7-8,CASSLSGTGNTIYF,TGTGCCAGCAGCTTATCAGGGACTGGAAACACCATATATTTT
TRBJ2-7,few,.,TRBV4-1,CASSQDRGNEQYF,TGCGCCAGCAGCCAAGATCGGGGGAACGAGCAGTACTTC
TRBJ1-1,.,TRBD1,TRBV7-8,CASSVTGGGTEAFF,TGTGCCAGCAGCGTGACAGGGGGAGGGACTGAAGCTTTCTTT
TRBJ2-2,.,TRBD2,TRBV27,CASIAGASGELFF,TGTGCCAGCATAGCGGGGGCTTCCGGGGAGCTGTTTTTT
TRBJ2-1,.,.,TRBV4-2,CASSQEVGGVLNNEQFF,TGTGCCAGCAGCCAAGAAGTAGGCGGGGTTCTGAACAATGAGCAGTTCTTC
TRBJ1-4,.,TRBD1,TRBV27,CASSSRDRATNEKLFF,TGTGCCAGCAGTTCCCGCGACAGGGCAACTAATGAAAAACTGTTTTTT
TRBJ2-7,.,.,TRBV7-2,CASSLRGYEQYF,TGTGCCAGCAGCTTAAGGGGCTACGAGCAGTACTTC
TRBJ2-2,once,TRBD1,TRBV5-1,CASSLVQGAGELFF,TGCGCCAGCAGCTTGGTACAGGGGGCCGGGGAGCTGTTTTTT
TRBJ2-5,.,.,TRBV5-1,CASSRKETQYF,TGCGCCAGCAGCCGTAAAGAGACCCAGTACTTC
TRBJ1-2,.,.,TRBV5-3,CARSLGGGALPTNYGYTF,TGTGCCAGAAGCCTCGGGGGGGGCGCCCTCCCGACTAACTATGGCTACACCTTC
TRBJ2-7,.,TRBD1,TRBV29-1,CSVESGGTYEQYF,TGCAGCGTTGAGTCAGGGGGAACCTACGAGCAGTACTTC
TRBJ2-1,.,TRBD2,TRBV27,CASSFLGGSSYNEQFF,TGTGCCAGCAGTTTCTTAGGCGGGAGCTCCTACAATGAGCAGTTCTTC
TRBJ2-7,.,.,TRBV4-2,CASSQDLGSHEQYF,TGTGCCAGCAGCCAAGATCTGGGGAGCCACGAGCAGTACTTC
TRBJ2-5,.,TRBD1,TRBV27,CASSIRTGETQYF,TGTGCCAGCAGTATCCGGACAGGGGAGACCCAGTACTTC